The 9 T cell receptor beta chains listed next were all sequenced from one sample in a study of identifying expanded T cells in peripheral blood. The repertoire was sequenced with immunoSEQ multiplex PCR; TCRdb's copy has only in-frame clones and lacks some. Of about 91,000 clones listed, 70% to 90% are singletons. The sample taken for sequencing was blood. These receptors were obtained from a person aged 18 to 75 in good health.

V gene TRBV19 combines with J gene TRBJ2-3, with 12 bases aligning to TRBD1. V was clipped by 6 bases and J by 4 bases; unmatched bases: 5. The CDR3 consists of 15 residues. The germline CDR1 and CDR2 sequences are LNHDA and SQIVND (reference sequence). CDR3 nucleotide sequence: TGTGCCAGTAGAGCCGGGACAGGGGGCCCAGATACGCAGTATTTT. Translating gives CASRAGTGGPDTQYF.

This chain links TRBV5-1 with TRBJ2-7; D might be TRBD1 or TRBD2, each matching 5 bases. The CDR3 covers 15 residues. CDR1 is SGHRS, CDR2 YFSETQ, per germline. The V gene lost 2 bases and the J gene lost 0 bases, with 12 bases spanning the gap. In DNA form, the CDR3 reads TGCGCCAGCAGCTTTGGGGGATTAAGCTCCTACGAGCAGTACTTC. It is translated as CASSFGGLSSYEQYF.

V and J are TRBV7-9 and TRBJ1-1; perhaps TRBD1 as D (5 bases). The CDR3 totals 17 residues. Trimming shortened V by 3 bases and J by 4 bases, and 21 bases separated the two germline ends. Looked up from germline, CDR1 is SEHNR and CDR2 is FQNEAQ (reference sequence). Written as DNA, the CDR3 is TGTGCCAGCAGCTTCGCGGCCGGGACGGCCATGAGCACTGAAGCTTTCTTT. This gives the protein CASSFAAGTAMSTEAFF.

The genes are TRBV18 and TRBJ1-3, with a tentative D call TRBD1 (6 bases). CDR3 length: 18 amino acids. The germline V gene encodes CDR1 KGHSH and CDR2 LQKENI. Trimming removed 3 bases at V and 0 bases at J, with 18 bases between. The CDR3 here is CASSPDSDLFLSGNTIYF. As DNA, the CDR3 is TGTGCCAGCTCACCGGACAGCGACCTCTTCCTCTCTGGAAACACCATATATTTT.

The genes are TRBV18 and TRBJ2-1; 8 nucleotides line up with TRBD2. The CDR3 runs to 15 residues. CDR1 and CDR2 from the germline V gene are KGHSH and LQKENI. The J segment lost 5 bases and the V segment lost 3 bases, leaving 6 bases of the junction unmatched. CDR3 DNA: TGTGCCAGCTCACCCAGCGGGAGAATGAACAATGAGCAGTTCTTC. This translates into CASSPSGRMNNEQFF.

The chain recombines TRBV6-1 with TRBJ1-2, with D maybe TRBD1 (6 bases). Germline CDR1 and CDR2: MNHNS and SASEGT. The CDR3 is 13 residues long. V was cut by 1 base and J by 8 bases, with 11 bases left in between. The DNA for the CDR3 is TGTGCCAGCAGTGAAGAACAGGGTTGGGGCTACACCTTC. It encodes CASSEEQGWGYTF.

The chain employs TRBV9 and TRBJ1-2; no clear D. CDR1 and CDR2 (germline): SGDLS, YYNGEE. V dropped 0 bases and J dropped 0 bases, with 6 bases sitting between them. The CDR3 totals 14 residues. This CDR3 is CASSVVGANYGYTF. The CDR3, as DNA: TGTGCCAGCAGCGTAGTTGGCGCTAACTATGGCTACACCTTC. Full variable domain (remainder filled in from reference TRBV9 and TRBJ1-2): DSGVTQTPKHLITATGQRVTLRCSPRSGDLSVYWYQQSLDQGLQFLIQYYNGEERAKGNILERFSAQQFPDLHSELNLSSLELGDSALYFCASSVVGANYGYTFGSGTRLTVV.

The chain couples TRBV5-1 to TRBJ2-2, with TRBD2 as a possible D gene (5 bases). Germline V lookup: CDR1 SGHRS, CDR2 YFSETQ. The CDR3 has 15 amino acids. Deletions cut 4 bases from V and 5 bases from J, with 15 bases between. Here the CDR3 reads CASSMRASQTGELFF. CDR3 sequence (DNA): TGCGCCAGCAGCATGAGGGCCTCGCAAACCGGGGAGCTGTTTTTT.

The CDR3 sequence: CASSRTGDTEAFF. The CDR3 DNA reads TGTGCCAGCAGCCGGACAGGGGACACTGAAGCTTTCTTT. The gene calls are TRBV7-3 and TRBJ1-1; 9 nucleotides match TRBD1. Trimming at V came to 5 bases and at J to 3 bases, leaving 1 base not matched to a gene. Germline V lookup: CDR1 SGHTA, CDR2 FQGTGA. CDR3 length equals 13 residues.